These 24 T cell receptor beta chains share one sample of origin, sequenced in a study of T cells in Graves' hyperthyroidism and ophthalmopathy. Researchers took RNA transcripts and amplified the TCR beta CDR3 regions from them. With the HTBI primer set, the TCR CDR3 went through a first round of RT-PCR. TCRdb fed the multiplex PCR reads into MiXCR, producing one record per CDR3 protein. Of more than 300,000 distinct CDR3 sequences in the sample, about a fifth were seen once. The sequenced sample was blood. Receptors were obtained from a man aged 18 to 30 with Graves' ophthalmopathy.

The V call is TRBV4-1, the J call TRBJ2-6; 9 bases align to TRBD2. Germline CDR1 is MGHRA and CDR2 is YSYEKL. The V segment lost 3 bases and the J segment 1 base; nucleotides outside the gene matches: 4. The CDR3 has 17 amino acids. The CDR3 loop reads CASSQVAGASGANVLTF. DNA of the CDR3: TGCGCCAGCAGCCAGGTAGCGGGGGCTTCTGGGGCCAACGTCCTGACTTTC.

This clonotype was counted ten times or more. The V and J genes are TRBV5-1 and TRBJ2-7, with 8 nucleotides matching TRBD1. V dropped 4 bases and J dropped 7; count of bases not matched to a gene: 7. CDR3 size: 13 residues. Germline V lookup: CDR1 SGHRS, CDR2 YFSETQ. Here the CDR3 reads CASSPTGAGEQYF. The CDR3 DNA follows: TGCGCCAGCAGCCCGACAGGGGCGGGAGAGCAGTACTTC.

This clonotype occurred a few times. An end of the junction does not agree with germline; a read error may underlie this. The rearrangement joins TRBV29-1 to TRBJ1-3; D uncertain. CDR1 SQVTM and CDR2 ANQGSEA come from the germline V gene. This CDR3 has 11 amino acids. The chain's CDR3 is CSVGALGQSNF. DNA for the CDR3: TGCAGCGTTGGGGCCTTGGGTCAATCGAATTTT.

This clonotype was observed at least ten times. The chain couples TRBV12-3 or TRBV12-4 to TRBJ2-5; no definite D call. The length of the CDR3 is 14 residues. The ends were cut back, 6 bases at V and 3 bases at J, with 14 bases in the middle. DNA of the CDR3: TGTGCCAGCAGATTTGGGCCTCAGGAAGAGACCCAGTACTTC. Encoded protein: CASRFGPQEETQYF.

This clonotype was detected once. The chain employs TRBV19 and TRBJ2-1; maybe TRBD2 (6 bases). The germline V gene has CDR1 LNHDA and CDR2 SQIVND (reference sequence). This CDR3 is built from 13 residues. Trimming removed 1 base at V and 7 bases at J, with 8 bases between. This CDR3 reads CASSIGGLNEQFF. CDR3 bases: TGTGCCAGTAGTATAGGAGGACTAAATGAGCAGTTCTTC.

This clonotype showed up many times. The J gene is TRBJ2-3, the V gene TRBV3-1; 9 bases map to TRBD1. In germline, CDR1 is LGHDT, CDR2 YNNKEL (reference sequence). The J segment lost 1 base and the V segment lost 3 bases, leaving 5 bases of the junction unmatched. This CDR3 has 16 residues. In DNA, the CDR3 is TGTGCCAGCAGCCACCGACGGACAGGGGGCACAGATACGCAGTATTTT. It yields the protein CASSHRRTGGTDTQYF.

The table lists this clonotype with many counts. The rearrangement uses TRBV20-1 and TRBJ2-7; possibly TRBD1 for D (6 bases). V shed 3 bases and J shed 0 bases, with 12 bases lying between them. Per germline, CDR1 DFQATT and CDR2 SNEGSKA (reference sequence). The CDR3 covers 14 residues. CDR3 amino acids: CSARGRDNSYEQYF. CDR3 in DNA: TGCAGTGCTAGGGGCAGGGACAACTCCTACGAGCAGTACTTC.

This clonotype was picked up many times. CDR3 sequence (DNA): TGTGCCAGCACCTCGGGACTAGCGGGGCAAGAGACCCAGTACTTC. Its translation: CASTSGLAGQETQYF. This chain links TRBV3-1 with TRBJ2-5; 13 bases fit TRBD2. V lost 7 bases, J lost 2 bases, and 4 bases stayed unmatched. Germline CDR1 LGHDT, CDR2 YNNKEL (reference sequence). The CDR3 is made up of 15 amino acids.

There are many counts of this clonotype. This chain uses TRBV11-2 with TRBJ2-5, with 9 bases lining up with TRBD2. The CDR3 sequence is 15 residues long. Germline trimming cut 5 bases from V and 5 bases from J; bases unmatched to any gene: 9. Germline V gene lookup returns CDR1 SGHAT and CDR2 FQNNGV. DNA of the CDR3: TGTGCCAGCAGCCCCTTCGCGGGGGGGTGGGAGACCCAGTACTTC. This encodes CASSPFAGGWETQYF.

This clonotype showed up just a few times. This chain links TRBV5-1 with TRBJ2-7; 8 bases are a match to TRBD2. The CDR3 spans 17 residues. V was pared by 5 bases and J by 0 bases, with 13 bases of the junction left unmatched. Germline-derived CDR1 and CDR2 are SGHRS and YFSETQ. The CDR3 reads CASRLNVLAGTSYEQYF. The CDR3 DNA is TGCGCCAGCAGATTAAATGTTTTAGCGGGGACCTCCTACGAGCAGTACTTC.

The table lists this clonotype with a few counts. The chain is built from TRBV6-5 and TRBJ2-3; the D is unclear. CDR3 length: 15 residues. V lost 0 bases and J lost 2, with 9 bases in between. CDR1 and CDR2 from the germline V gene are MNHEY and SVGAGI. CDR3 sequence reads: CASSYSPQHTDTQYF. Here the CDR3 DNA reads TGTGCCAGCAGTTACTCGCCACAGCACACAGATACGCAGTATTTT.

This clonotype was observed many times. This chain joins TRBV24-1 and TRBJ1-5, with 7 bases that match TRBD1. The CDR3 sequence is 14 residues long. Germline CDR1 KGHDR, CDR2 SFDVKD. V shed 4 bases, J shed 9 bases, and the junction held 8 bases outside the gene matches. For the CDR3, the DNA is TGTGCCACCAGTGAGGGGGACAGTTCATGGCCCCAGCATTTT. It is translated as CATSEGDSSWPQHF.

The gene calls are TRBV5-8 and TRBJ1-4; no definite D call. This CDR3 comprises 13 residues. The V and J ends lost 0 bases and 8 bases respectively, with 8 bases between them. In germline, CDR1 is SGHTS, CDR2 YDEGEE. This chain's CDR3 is CASSLDPGEKLFF. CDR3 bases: TGTGCCAGCAGCTTGGACCCTGGGGAAAAACTGTTTTTT. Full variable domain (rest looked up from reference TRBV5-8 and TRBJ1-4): EAGVTQSPTHLIKTRGQQATLRCSPISGHTSVYWYQQALGLGLQFLLWYDEGEERNRGNFPPRFSGRQFPNYSSELNVNALELEDSALYLCASSLDPGEKLFFGSGTQLSVL.

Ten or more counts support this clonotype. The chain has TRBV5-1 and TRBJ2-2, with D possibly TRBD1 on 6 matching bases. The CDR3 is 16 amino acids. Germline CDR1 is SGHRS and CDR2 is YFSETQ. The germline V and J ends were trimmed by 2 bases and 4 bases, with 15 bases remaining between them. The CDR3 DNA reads TGCGCCAGCAGCTTAAGCCGCCAGGGGAGCACCGGGGAGCTGTTTTTT. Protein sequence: CASSLSRQGSTGELFF.

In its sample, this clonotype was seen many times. The CDR3, as DNA: TGTGCCAGCAGTCGGTCGGACTACGAGCAGTACTTC. This encodes CASSRSDYEQYF. The gene calls are TRBV28 and TRBJ2-7; no firm D call. The CDR3 spans 12 residues. The ends were cut back, 5 bases at V and 3 bases at J, with 8 bases in the middle. Germline V gene data show CDR1 as MDHEN and CDR2 as SYDVKM. The full variable domain, its missing parts supplied by reference TRBV28 and TRBJ2-7, is DVKVTQSSRYLVKRTGEKVFLECVQDMDHENMFWYRQDPGLGLRLIYFSYDVKMKEKGDIPEGYSVSREKKERFSLILESASTNQTSMYLCASSRSDYEQYFGPGTRLTVT.

This chain's CDR3 is CASRPSGQDLFYDGYTF. The CDR3, as DNA: TGTGCCAGCAGGCCCTCGGGACAGGATCTCTTTTACGATGGCTACACCTTC. The chain is built from TRBV5-6 and TRBJ1-2; 8 positions agree with TRBD1. Germline V gene sequence: CDR1 SGHDT, CDR2 YYEEEE. CDR3 length: 17 amino acids. The V segment lost 5 bases and the J segment 6 bases; nucleotides outside the gene matches: 18.

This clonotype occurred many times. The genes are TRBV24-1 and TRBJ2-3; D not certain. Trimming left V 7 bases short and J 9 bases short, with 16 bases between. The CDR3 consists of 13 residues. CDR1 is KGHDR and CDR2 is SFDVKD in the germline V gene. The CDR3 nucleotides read TGTGCCACCAGCCCGACTTTTCCGGAGACGCAGTATTTT. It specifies CATSPTFPETQYF.

The CDR3 loop is CASSEWVKDTQYF. DNA of the CDR3: TGTGCCAGCAGTGAATGGGTAAAAGATACGCAGTATTTT. V gene TRBV25-1 combines with J gene TRBJ2-3, with D unresolved. The V end was cut by 1 base, the J end by 5 bases, with 7 bases between. This CDR3 contains 13 residues. CDR1 MGHDK and CDR2 SYGVNS come from the germline V gene.

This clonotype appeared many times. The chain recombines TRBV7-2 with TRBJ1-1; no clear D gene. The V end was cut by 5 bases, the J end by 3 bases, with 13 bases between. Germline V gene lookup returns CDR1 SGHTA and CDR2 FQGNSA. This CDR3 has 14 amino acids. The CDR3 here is CASSTYPGYTEAFF. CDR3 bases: TGTGCCAGCAGCACCTACCCCGGCTACACTGAAGCTTTCTTT.

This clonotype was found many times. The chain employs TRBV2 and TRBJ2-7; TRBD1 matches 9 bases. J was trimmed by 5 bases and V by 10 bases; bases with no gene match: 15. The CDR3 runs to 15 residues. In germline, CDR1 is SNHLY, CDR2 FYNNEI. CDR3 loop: CATLGAGQGRNEQYF. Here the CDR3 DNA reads TGTGCCACCCTCGGGGCGGGACAGGGACGTAACGAGCAGTACTTC.

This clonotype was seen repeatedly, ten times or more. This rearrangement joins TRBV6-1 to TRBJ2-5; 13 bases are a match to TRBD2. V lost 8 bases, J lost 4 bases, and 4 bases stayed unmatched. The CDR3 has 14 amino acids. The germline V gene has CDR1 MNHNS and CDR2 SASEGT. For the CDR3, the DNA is TGTGCCAGCTGTGGACTAGCGGGGGTAGAGACCCAGTACTTC. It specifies CASCGLAGVETQYF.

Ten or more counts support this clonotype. The CDR3 coding sequence is TGTGCCAGCAGCTCGCGGGTCCTAGGCTACACCTTC. Its protein is CASSSRVLGYTF. This sequence joins TRBV5-8 and TRBJ1-2; D is uncertain. The CDR3 loop spans 12 amino acids. V was pared by 3 bases and J by 8 bases, with 11 bases between. The germline V gene has CDR1 SGHTS and CDR2 YDEGEE.

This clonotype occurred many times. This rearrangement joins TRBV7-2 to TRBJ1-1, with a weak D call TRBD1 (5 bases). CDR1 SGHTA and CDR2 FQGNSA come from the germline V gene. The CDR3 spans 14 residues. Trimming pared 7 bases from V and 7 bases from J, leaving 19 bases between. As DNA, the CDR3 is TGTGCCAGCAAAGTTAGGGGCGAAGAGATTGAAGCTTTCTTT. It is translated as CASKVRGEEIEAFF.

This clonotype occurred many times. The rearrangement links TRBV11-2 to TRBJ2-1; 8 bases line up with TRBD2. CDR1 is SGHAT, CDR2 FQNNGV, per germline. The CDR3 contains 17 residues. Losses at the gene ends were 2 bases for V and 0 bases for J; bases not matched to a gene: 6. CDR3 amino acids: CASSLIAGGASYNEQFF. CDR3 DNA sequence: TGTGCCAGCAGCTTAATTGCGGGGGGCGCCTCCTACAATGAGCAGTTCTTC.